One and the same sample provided the 24 T cell receptor beta chains below, sequenced in a study of T cell responses to AZD1222 COVID-19 vaccine. Data came from immunoSEQ multiplex PCR; TCRdb stores just in-frame clones and leaves some out. The table records roughly 130,000 clones, around 90% of them present only once. The specimen was peripheral blood, collected 28 days after the second dose of the MenACWY control vaccine. Every receptor here comes from an adult who received the MenACWY meningococcal vaccine as a control.

The chain joins TRBV2 to TRBJ2-7, with D uncertain. The CDR3 totals 12 residues. Germline CDR1 SNHLY, CDR2 FYNNEI. Trimming shortened V by 9 bases and J by 3 bases, and 12 bases separated the two germline ends. In DNA form, the CDR3 reads TGTGCCAGACTTCAGGTTGTCTACGAGCAGTACTTC. It translates to CARLQVVYEQYF.

The J gene is TRBJ1-2, the V gene TRBV6-5, with D uncertain. V gave up 5 bases and J gave up 3 bases, with 10 bases separating them. The germline gives CDR1 MNHEY, CDR2 SVGAGI. This CDR3 is built from 13 residues. This CDR3 reads CASSPSMDYGYTF. CDR3 bases: TGTGCCAGCAGTCCCTCCATGGACTATGGCTACACCTTC.

The chain combines TRBV6-5 with TRBJ1-1, with D possibly TRBD1 on 5 matching bases. Germline values: CDR1 MNHEY, CDR2 SVGAGI. Trimming stripped 6 bases from V and 0 bases from J, with 11 bases between. CDR3 length: 14 amino acids. CDR3 sequence reads: CASSQDSMNTEAFF. The CDR3 region has the DNA TGTGCCAGCAGCCAAGACAGCATGAACACTGAAGCTTTCTTT.

The J gene is TRBJ2-6, the V gene TRBV5-1; D uncertain. V was clipped by 0 bases and J by 0 bases, with 7 bases between them. CDR1 and CDR2 (germline): SGHRS, YFSETQ. This CDR3 has 16 residues. CDR3 coding DNA: TGCGCCAGCAGCTTGGAAGGGTACTCTGGGGCCAACGTCCTGACTTTC. It specifies CASSLEGYSGANVLTF.

The V gene is TRBV7-3, the J gene TRBJ2-3, with a tentative D call TRBD1 (5 bases). V dropped 8 bases and J dropped 0 bases, with 12 bases sitting between them. Germline CDR1 is SGHTA and CDR2 is FQGTGA. There are 14 residues in the CDR3. CDR3 protein: CASAPGSSTDTQYF. Written as DNA, the CDR3 is TGTGCCAGCGCCCCAGGGTCTAGCACAGATACGCAGTATTTT.

The V call is TRBV28, the J call TRBJ1-2, with a weak D call TRBD1 (5 bases). Germline CDR1 MDHEN, CDR2 SYDVKM. The CDR3 is made up of 14 amino acids. Deletions cut 3 bases from V and 5 bases from J, with 13 bases between. Here the CDR3 reads CASSLQGPPYGYTF. The CDR3 DNA sequence: TGTGCCAGCAGTTTGCAGGGTCCTCCTTATGGCTACACCTTC.

V usage is TRBV6-1 and J usage is TRBJ2-2; the D gene is possibly TRBD1 (5 bases). Germline V gives CDR1 MNHNS, CDR2 SASEGT. Trimming removed 1 base from V and 2 bases from J, with 17 bases in between. The CDR3 length is 18 residues. DNA for the CDR3: TGTGCCAGCAGTGAAGAAGGGGTGGCGGCTACCAACACCGGGGAGCTGTTTTTT. Encoded protein: CASSEEGVAATNTGELFF.

The chain employs TRBV5-6 and TRBJ1-4; tentatively, D is TRBD1 (5 bases). V was shortened by 3 bases and J by 5 bases, with 23 bases between the two germline ends. This CDR3 comprises 18 residues. Germline CDR1 and CDR2: SGHDT and YYEEEE. Here the CDR3 DNA reads TGTGCCAGCAGCTATCAAACAAATCGACAGTCCGGAAATGAAAAACTGTTTTTT. This codes for CASSYQTNRQSGNEKLFF.

The table lists this clone with a few counts. This chain joins TRBV6-5 and TRBJ1-3; D gene ambiguous. V shed 0 bases and J shed 4 bases, with 7 bases lying between them. Germline CDR1 reads MNHEY; CDR2 reads SVGAGI. The CDR3 consists of 14 residues. The CDR3 is CASSYSLEGNTIYF. CDR3 coding DNA: TGTGCCAGCAGTTACTCGCTTGAGGGAAACACCATATATTTT.

The chain combines TRBV3-1 (or the pseudogene TRBV3-2) with TRBJ1-1, with D possibly TRBD1 on 6 matching bases. The CDR3 runs to 15 residues. V gave up 1 base and J gave up 1 base, with 10 bases separating them. The germline gives CDR1 LGHDT, CDR2 YNNKEL (reference sequence). CDR3 bases: TGTGCCAGCAGCCAAGGCCCGACAGGGAACACTGAAGCTTTCTTT. The encoded protein is CASSQGPTGNTEAFF.

The chain links TRBV7-3 to TRBJ2-3, with D possibly being TRBD1 or TRBD2 (5 bases each). Germline loops: CDR1 SGHTA, CDR2 FQGTGA. This CDR3 has 14 residues. With 5 bases removed from V and 0 bases from J, the gap between germline ends came to 9 bases. CDR3 bases: TGTGCCAGCAGCCCCGGGGCTAGCACAGATACGCAGTATTTT. Translated: CASSPGASTDTQYF.

V and J are TRBV11-3 and TRBJ2-3; 9 bases line up with TRBD1. V gave up 4 bases and J gave up 2 bases; unmatched junction bases: 1. Germline V CDR1 and CDR2: SGHNT, YENEEA. The CDR3 consists of 14 residues. The CDR3 spells CASSWTGATDTQYF. The CDR3 nucleotides are TGTGCCAGCAGCTGGACAGGGGCCACAGATACGCAGTATTTT.

The rearrangement uses TRBV15 and TRBJ1-6, with D perhaps TRBD1 (6 bases). The V end was cut by 0 bases, the J end by 10 bases, with 19 bases between. The CDR3 loop spans 17 amino acids. Germline V lookup: CDR1 LNHNV, CDR2 YYDKDF (reference sequence). CDR3 region: CATSRDSIVQGRSPLHF. The CDR3 bases are TGTGCCACCAGCAGAGATTCGATCGTACAGGGACGGTCACCCCTCCACTTT.

This clone was found a few times. The V and J genes are TRBV29-1 and TRBJ2-7; TRBD2 aligns across 9 bases. Looked up from germline, CDR1 is SQVTM and CDR2 is ANQGSEA. The CDR3 length is 13 residues. V lost 4 bases and J lost 2; bases outside the gene matches: 3. Here the CDR3 reads CSVVPSGAYEQYF. DNA of the CDR3: TGCAGCGTTGTTCCTAGCGGGGCCTACGAGCAGTACTTC.

The chain has TRBV5-4 and TRBJ2-3; D possibly uses TRBD1 or TRBD2 (6 bases each). Germline V lookup: CDR1 SGHNT, CDR2 YYREEE (reference sequence). This CDR3 is built from 15 residues. Trimming stripped 5 bases from V and 0 bases from J, with 13 bases between. CDR3 sequence reads: CASSPTGTSTDTQYF. The DNA of the CDR3 is TGTGCCAGCAGTCCCACAGGGACTAGCACAGATACGCAGTATTTT.

V usage is TRBV19 and J usage is TRBJ1-2; D is uncertain. The CDR3 is 12 amino acids. CDR1 and CDR2 (germline): LNHDA, SQIVND (reference sequence). Trimming shortened V by 6 bases and J by 4 bases, and 9 bases separated the two germline ends. The CDR3 coding sequence is TGTGCCAGTAGGGCACAGCCCTATGGCTACACCTTC. This translates into CASRAQPYGYTF.

This chain uses TRBV18 with TRBJ2-7; 13 nucleotides agree with TRBD2. This CDR3 comprises 17 residues. The ends lost 9 bases at V and 6 bases at J; junction bases unmatched: 17. Germline V gene sequence: CDR1 KGHSH, CDR2 LQKENI. CDR3 nucleotides: TGTGCCAGAAATGGACTAGCGGGAGTCCGCCCGGTGTGCGAGCAGTACTTC. Protein sequence: CARNGLAGVRPVCEQYF.

This clone was detected a few times. J is TRBJ1-1 and V is TRBV5-1; D is ambiguous. The germline V gene encodes CDR1 SGHRS and CDR2 YFSETQ. V lost 3 bases to trimming and J lost 1 base, with 7 bases between them. The CDR3 is 13 residues long. As DNA, the CDR3 is TGCGCCAGCAGCTCGGACGGGAACACTGAAGCTTTCTTT. Encoded protein: CASSSDGNTEAFF.

The V gene is TRBV2, the J gene TRBJ1-5; 7 nucleotides line up with TRBD1. Germline-derived CDR1 and CDR2 are SNHLY and FYNNEI. This CDR3 spans 14 amino acids. With V trimmed by 6 bases and J by 7 bases, 9 bases remained unmatched. CDR3 DNA: TGTGCCAGCAGAACTCAAGGGGGCGTGCAGCCCCAGCATTTT. Translated: CASRTQGGVQPQHF.

Here the CDR3 reads CASSPPSPVTGELFF. As DNA, the CDR3 is TGCGCCAGCAGCCCCCCTTCCCCAGTCACCGGGGAGCTGTTTTTT. The V and J genes are TRBV4-3 and TRBJ2-2; D is uncertain. Germline CDR1 reads LGHNA; CDR2 reads YSLEER. This CDR3 region has 15 residues. V was trimmed by 4 bases and J by 4 bases, leaving 13 bases between them.

J is TRBJ2-7 and V is TRBV6-5, with a possible D match to TRBD1 (6 bases). This CDR3 has 13 residues. The V gene's germline CDR1 is MNHEY and CDR2 SVGAGI. V was pared by 4 bases and J by 3 bases, with 10 bases between. CDR3 amino acids: CASSSAGVYEQYF. CDR3 DNA: TGTGCCAGCAGTTCAGCAGGGGTCTACGAGCAGTACTTC.

The chain carries TRBV6-5 and TRBJ2-7, with 8 bases that match TRBD1. The CDR3 length is 13 residues. J lost 2 bases, V lost 6 bases, and 3 bases had no gene match. Germline V CDR1 and CDR2: MNHEY, SVGAGI. In nucleotides, the CDR3 is TGTGCCAGCAGCGCACAGGGGGCCTACGAGCAGTACTTC. This gives the protein CASSAQGAYEQYF.

This clone was seen a few times. The chain combines TRBV4-3 with TRBJ2-7; no firm D call. The V end was cut by 4 bases, the J end by 0 bases, with 7 bases between. There are 13 residues in the CDR3. The V gene's germline CDR1 is LGHNA and CDR2 YSLEER. CDR3 region: CASSRATSYEQYF. Here the CDR3 DNA reads TGCGCCAGCAGCCGAGCCACCTCCTACGAGCAGTACTTC.

The V call is TRBV30, the J call TRBJ2-3; 10 bases line up with TRBD2. Trimming at V came to 2 bases and at J to 3 bases, leaving 8 bases not matched to a gene. The CDR3 loop spans 16 amino acids. Looked up from germline, CDR1 is GTSNPN and CDR2 is SVGIG (reference sequence). CDR3 nucleotides: TGTGCCTGGAGTCCGGGACTAGCGACCTTTACAGATACGCAGTATTTT. It translates to CAWSPGLATFTDTQYF.